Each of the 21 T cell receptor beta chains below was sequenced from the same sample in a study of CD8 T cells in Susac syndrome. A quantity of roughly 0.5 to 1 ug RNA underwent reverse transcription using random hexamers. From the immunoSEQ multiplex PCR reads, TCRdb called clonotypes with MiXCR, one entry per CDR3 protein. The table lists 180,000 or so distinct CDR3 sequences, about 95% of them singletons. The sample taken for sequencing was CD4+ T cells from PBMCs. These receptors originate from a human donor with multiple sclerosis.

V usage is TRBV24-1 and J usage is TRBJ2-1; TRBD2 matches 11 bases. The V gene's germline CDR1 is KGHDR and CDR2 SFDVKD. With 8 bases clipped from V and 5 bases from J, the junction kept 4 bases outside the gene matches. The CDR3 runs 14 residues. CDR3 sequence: CATKTTSGNNEQFF. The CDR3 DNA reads TGTGCCACCAAGACGACTAGCGGGAACAATGAGCAGTTCTTC.

In DNA form, the CDR3 reads TGTGCCAGTGTGGGACAGTGGAGCAATCAGCCCCAGCATTTT. It yields the protein CASVGQWSNQPQHF. The gene calls are TRBV28 and TRBJ1-5, with 7 bases matching TRBD1. The CDR3 sequence is 14 residues long. V lost 9 bases and J lost 1; bases outside the gene matches: 6. CDR1 is MDHEN and CDR2 is SYDVKM in the germline V gene.

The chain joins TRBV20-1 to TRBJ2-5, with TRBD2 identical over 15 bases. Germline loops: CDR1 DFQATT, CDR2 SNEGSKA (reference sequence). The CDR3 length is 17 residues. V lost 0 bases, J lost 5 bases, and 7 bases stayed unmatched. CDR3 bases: TGCAGTGCTAGAGATCCGGGACTAGCGGGAGGCATTGAGACCCAGTACTTC. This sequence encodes CSARDPGLAGGIETQYF.

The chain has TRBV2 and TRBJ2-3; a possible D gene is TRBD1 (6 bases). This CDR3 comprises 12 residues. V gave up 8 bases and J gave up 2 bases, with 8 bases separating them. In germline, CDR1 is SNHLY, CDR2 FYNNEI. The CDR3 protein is CASGQNTDTQYF. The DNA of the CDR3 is TGTGCCAGCGGACAGAACACAGATACGCAGTATTTT.

The CDR3 here is CASSLSMWETQYF. In DNA form, the CDR3 reads TGTGCCAGCAGTTTATCGATGTGGGAGACCCAGTACTTC. V and J are TRBV27 and TRBJ2-5; D uncertain. V was trimmed by 0 bases and J by 5 bases, leaving 7 bases between them. This CDR3 region has 13 residues. Germline assignment: CDR1 MNHEY and CDR2 SMNVEV (reference sequence).

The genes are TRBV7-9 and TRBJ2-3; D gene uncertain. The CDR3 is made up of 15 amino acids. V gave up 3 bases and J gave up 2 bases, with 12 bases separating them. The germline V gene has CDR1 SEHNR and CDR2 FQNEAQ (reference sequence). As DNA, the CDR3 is TGTGCCAGCAGCTTCCCACTACTCCCCACAGATACGCAGTATTTT. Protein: CASSFPLLPTDTQYF.

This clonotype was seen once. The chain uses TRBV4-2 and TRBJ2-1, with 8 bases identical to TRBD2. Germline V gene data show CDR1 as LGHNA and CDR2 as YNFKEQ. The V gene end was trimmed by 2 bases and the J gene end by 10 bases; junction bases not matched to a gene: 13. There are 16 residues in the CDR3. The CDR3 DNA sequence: TGTGCCAGCAGCCAAACCACTAGCGGTGGGGCGGGGGAGCAGTTCTTC. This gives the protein CASSQTTSGGAGEQFF.

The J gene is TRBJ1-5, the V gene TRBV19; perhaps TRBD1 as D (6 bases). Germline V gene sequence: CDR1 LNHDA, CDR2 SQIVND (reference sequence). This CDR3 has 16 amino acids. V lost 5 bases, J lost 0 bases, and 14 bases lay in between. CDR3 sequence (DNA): TGTGCCAGTAGTGGAATACAGGGTTATAGCAATCAGCCCCAGCATTTT. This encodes CASSGIQGYSNQPQHF.

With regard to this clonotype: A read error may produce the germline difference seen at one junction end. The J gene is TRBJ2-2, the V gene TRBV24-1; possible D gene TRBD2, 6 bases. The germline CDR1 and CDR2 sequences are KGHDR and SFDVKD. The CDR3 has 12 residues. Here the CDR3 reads CATEGNTGELFF. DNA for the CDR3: TGTGCCACGGAGGGGAACACCGGGGAGCTCTTTTTT.

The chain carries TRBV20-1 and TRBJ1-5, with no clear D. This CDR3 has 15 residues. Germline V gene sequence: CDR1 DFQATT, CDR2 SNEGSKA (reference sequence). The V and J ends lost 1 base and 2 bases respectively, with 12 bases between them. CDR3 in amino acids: CSARATAQGNQPQHF. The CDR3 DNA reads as TGCAGTGCTAGAGCCACGGCTCAGGGCAATCAGCCCCAGCATTTT.

As DNA, the CDR3 is TGTGCCAGCAGCCAAGGTCAGGGGGCGGTGAACGAGCAGTACTTC. Translating gives CASSQGQGAVNEQYF. This rearrangement joins TRBV3-1 to TRBJ2-7; 8 bases are shared with TRBD1. Germline V gives CDR1 LGHDT, CDR2 YNNKEL (reference sequence). This CDR3 contains 15 residues. The ends lost 1 base at V and 5 bases at J; junction bases unmatched: 7.

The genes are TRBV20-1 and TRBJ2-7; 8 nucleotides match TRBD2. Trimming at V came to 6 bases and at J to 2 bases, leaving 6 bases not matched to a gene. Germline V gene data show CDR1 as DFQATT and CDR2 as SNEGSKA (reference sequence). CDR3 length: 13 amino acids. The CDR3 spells CSAGSGAAYEQYF. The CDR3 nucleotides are TGCAGTGCAGGTAGCGGGGCCGCCTACGAGCAGTACTTC.

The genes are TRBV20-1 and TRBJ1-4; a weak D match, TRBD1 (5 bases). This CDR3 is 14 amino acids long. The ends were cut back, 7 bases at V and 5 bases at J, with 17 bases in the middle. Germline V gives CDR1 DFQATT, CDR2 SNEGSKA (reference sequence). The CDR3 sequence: CSVLLGWDNEKLFF. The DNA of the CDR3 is TGCAGTGTCCTTCTGGGCTGGGACAATGAAAAACTGTTTTTT.

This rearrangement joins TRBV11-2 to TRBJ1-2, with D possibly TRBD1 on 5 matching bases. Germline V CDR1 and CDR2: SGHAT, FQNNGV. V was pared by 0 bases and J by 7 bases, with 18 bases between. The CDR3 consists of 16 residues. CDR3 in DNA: TGTGCCAGCAGCTTAGATAGGGGCCTCGGCGCAGCTGGCTACACCTTC. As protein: CASSLDRGLGAAGYTF.

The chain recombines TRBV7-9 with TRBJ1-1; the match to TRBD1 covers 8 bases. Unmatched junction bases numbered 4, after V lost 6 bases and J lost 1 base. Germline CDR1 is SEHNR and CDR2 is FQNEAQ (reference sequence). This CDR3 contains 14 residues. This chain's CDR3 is CASRRGQENTEAFF. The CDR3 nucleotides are TGTGCCAGCAGGCGGGGACAGGAGAACACTGAAGCTTTCTTT.

The CDR3 DNA is TGCAGTGCTTCAAAGGCGGGCGGGGCCAACGTCCTGACTTTC. Protein product: CSASKAGGANVLTF. The rearrangement uses TRBV20-1 and TRBJ2-6; perhaps TRBD2 as D (5 bases). The CDR3 loop spans 14 amino acids. The germline CDR1 and CDR2 sequences are DFQATT and SNEGSKA (reference sequence). Trimming removed 5 bases from V and 4 bases from J, with 12 bases in between.

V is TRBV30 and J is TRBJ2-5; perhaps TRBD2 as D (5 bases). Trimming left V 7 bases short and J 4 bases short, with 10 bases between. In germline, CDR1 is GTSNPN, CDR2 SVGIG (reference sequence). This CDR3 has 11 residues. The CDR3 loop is CAYAAGETQYF. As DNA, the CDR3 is TGTGCCTACGCTGCGGGAGAGACCCAGTACTTC.

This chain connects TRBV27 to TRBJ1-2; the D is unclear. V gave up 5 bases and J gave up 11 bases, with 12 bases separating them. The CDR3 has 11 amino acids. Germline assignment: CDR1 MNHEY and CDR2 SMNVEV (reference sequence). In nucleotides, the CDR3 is TGTGCCAGCAGTGACATGGCGGGGTACACCTTC. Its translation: CASSDMAGYTF.

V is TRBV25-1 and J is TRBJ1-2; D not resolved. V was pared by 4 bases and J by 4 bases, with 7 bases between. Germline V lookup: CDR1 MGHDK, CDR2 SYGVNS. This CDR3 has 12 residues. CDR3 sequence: CASSGSVYGYTF. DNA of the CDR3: TGTGCCAGCAGTGGGTCGGTCTATGGCTACACCTTC.

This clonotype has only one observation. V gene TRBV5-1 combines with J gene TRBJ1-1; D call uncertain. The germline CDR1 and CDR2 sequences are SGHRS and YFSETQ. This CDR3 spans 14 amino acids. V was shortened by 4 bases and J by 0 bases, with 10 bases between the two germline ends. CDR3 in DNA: TGCGCCAGCAGCCCGACTAAGATGAACACTGAAGCTTTCTTT. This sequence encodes CASSPTKMNTEAFF.

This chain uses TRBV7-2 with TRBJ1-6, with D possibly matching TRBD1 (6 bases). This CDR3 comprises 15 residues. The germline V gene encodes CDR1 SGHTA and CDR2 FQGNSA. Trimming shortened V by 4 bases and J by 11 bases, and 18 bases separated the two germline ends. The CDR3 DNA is TGTGCCAGCAGCTCCATCACAGGGCGGGGTGCACCCCTCCACTTT. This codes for CASSSITGRGAPLHF.